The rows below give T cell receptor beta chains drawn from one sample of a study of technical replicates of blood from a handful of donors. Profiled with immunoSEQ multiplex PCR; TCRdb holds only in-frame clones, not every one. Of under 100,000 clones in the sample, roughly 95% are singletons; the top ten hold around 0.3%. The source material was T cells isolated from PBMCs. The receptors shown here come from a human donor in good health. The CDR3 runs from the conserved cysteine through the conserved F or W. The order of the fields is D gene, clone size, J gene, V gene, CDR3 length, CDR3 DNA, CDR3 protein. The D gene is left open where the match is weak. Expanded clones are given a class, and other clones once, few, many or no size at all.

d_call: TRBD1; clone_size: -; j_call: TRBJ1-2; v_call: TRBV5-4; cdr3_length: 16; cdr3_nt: TGTGCCAGCAGCTCCGCCACCCAACCCGACAGGGATGGCTACACCTTC; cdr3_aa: CASSSATQPDRDGYTF
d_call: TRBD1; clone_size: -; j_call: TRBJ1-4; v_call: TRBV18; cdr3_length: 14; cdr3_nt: TGTGCCAGCTCACCAAGGACAGGGGACGAAAAACTGTTTTTT; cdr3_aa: CASSPRTGDEKLFF
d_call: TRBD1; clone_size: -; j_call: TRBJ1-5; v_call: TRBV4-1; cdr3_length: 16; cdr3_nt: TGCGCCAGCAGCCAAGCAGAAGACAGGGTGGGTCAGCCCCAGCATTTT; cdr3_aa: CASSQAEDRVGQPQHF
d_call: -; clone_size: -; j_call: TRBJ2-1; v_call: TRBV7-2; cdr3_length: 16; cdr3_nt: TGTGCCAGCAGCTTAGATAAAGCGCGACCCTACAATGAGCAGTTCTTC; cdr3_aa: CASSLDKARPYNEQFF
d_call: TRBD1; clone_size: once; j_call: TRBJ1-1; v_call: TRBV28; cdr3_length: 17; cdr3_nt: TGTGCCAGCAGTTCGACCGGGACAGGGGGCTTTTTCGCTGAAGCTTTCTTT; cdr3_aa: CASSSTGTGGFFAEAFF
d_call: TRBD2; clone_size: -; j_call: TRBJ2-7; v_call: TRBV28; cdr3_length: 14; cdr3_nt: TGTGCCAGCAGTCACCTAGCGGGAGCTAGGGAGCAGTACTTC; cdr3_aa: CASSHLAGAREQYF
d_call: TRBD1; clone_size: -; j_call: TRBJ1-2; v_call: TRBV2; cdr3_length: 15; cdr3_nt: TGTGCCAGGATCTCCCGGGACAGGGCCAACTATGGCTACACCTTC; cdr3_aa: CARISRDRANYGYTF
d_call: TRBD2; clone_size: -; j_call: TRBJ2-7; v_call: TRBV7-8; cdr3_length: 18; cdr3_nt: TGTGCCAGCAGCTTAGTACCGCACGGGCTAGCGGGAGTACAGGAGCAGTACTTC; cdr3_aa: CASSLVPHGLAGVQEQYF
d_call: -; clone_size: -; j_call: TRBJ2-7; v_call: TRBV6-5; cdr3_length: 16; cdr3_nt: TGTGCCAGCAGTTACTCTCGGGCCAGGGGCCGCTACGAGCAGTACTTC; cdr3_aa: CASSYSRARGRYEQYF
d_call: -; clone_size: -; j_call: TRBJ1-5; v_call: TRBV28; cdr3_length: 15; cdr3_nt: TGTGCCAGCACCAGCGGCACAAATAGCAATCAGCCCCAGCATTTT; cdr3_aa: CASTSGTNSNQPQHF
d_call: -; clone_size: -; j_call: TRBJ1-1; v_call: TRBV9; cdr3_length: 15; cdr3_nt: TGTGCCAGCAGCGTAGGTGGCGGCTTGAACACTGAAGCTTTCTTT; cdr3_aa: CASSVGGGLNTEAFF
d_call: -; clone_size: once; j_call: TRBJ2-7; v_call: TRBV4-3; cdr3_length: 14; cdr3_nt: TGCGCCAGCAGCCAAGAGTGGGGGCAATACGAGCAGTACTTC; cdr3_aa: CASSQEWGQYEQYF
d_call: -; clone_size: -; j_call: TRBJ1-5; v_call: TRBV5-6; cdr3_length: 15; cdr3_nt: TGTGCCAGCAGCTCGACAGGACGGAGCAATCAGCCCCAGCATTTT; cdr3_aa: CASSSTGRSNQPQHF
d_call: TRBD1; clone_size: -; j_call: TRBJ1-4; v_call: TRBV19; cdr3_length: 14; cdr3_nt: TGTGCCAGTAGTATGGACAGGGGACAGGAAAAACTGTTTTTT; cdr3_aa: CASSMDRGQEKLFF
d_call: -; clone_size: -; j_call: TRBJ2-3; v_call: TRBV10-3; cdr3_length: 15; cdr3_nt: TGTGCCATCAGTGAGTCAGCAGGGAGCACAGATACGCAGTATTTT; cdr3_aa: CAISESAGSTDTQYF
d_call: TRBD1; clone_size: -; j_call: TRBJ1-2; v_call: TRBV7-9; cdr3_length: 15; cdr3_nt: TGTGCCAGCAGCTTAGGTTTTGGGACAGGGATGGTCTACACCTTC; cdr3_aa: CASSLGFGTGMVYTF
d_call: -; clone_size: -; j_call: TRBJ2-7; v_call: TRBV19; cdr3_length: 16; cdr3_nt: TGTGCCAGTAGTATAGGACAGAACTATCTCTCCTACGAGCAGTACTTC; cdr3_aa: CASSIGQNYLSYEQYF
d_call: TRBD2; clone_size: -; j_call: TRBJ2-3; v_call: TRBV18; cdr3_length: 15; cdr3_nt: TGTGCCAGCTCACCAGGGACTAGCGGGAGAGATACGCAGTATTTT; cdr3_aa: CASSPGTSGRDTQYF
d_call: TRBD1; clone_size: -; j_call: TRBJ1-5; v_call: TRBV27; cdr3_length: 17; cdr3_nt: TGTGCCAGCAGTTTATTCGGGACAGGGAAGTTGGGTCAGCCCCAGCATTTT; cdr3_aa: CASSLFGTGKLGQPQHF
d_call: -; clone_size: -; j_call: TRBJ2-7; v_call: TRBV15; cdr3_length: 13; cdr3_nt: TGTGCCACCAGCAGACCCCCTGTAGACGAGCAGTACTTC; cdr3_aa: CATSRPPVDEQYF
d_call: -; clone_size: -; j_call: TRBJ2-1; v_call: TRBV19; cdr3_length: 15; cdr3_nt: TGTGCCAGTAGTCTAAAGGGGCTAACCTACAATGAGCAGTTCTTC; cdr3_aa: CASSLKGLTYNEQFF
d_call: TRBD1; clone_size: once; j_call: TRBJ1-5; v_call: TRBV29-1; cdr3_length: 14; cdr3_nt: TGCAGCGTGGTCTGGACAGGGGGATACCAGCCCCAGCATTTT; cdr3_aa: CSVVWTGGYQPQHF
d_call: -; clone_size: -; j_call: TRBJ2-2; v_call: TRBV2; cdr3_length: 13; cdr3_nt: TGTGCCAGCAGTGGAGACAGGTCCGGGGAGCTGTTTTTT; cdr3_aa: CASSGDRSGELFF
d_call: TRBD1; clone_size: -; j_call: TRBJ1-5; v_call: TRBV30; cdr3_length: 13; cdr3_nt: TGTGCCTGGAGCAGGGGGCCGAATCAGCCCCAGCATTTT; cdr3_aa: CAWSRGPNQPQHF
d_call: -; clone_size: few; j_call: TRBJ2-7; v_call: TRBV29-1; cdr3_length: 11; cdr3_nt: TGCAGCGCGTGGGTGGAGAACGAGCAGTACTTC; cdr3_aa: CSAWVENEQYF
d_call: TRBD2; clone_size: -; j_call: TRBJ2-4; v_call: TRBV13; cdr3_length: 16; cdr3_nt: TGTGCCAGCAGGGGACTAACAGAAGACGCCAAAAACATTCAGTACTTC; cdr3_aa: CASRGLTEDAKNIQYF
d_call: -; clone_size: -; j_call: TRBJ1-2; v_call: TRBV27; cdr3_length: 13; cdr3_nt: TGTGCCAGCAGTTTGTATCAGGGTACTAGCTACACCTTC; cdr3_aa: CASSLYQGTSYTF
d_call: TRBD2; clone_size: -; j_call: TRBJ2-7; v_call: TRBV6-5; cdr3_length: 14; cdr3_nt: TGTGCCAGCAGTTGGACTAGCGGAAAGTACGAGCAGTACTTC; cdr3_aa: CASSWTSGKYEQYF
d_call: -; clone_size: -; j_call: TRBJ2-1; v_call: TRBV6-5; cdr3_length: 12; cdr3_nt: TGTGCCAGCAGTCACGGGTCTGGTGAGCAGTTCTTC; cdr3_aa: CASSHGSGEQFF
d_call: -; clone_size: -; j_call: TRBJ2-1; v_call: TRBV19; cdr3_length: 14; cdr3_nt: TGTGCCAGTAAACGGGGGAGCGGTGTCCTAGAGCAGTTCTTC; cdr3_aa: CASKRGSGVLEQFF
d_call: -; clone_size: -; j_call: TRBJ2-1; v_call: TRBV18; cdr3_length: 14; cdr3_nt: TGTGCCAGCTCTAATTTGAAAGAGGGTAATGAGCAGTTCTTC; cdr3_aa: CASSNLKEGNEQFF
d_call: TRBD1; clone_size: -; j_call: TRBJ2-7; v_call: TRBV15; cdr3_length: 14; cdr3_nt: TGTGCCACCTCAAGGGACAGGTTTTCGTACGAGCAGTACTTC; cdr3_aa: CATSRDRFSYEQYF
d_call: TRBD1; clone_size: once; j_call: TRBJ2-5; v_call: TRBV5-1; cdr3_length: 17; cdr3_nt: TGCGCCAGCAGCTTAGGTCTGGGACAGGAACGCGAAGAGACCCAGTACTTC; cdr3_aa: CASSLGLGQEREETQYF
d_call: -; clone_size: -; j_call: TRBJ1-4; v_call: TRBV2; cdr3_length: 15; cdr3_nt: TGTGCCAGCAGCGAGGACCAGGGAACTAATGAAAAACTGTTTTTT; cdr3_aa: CASSEDQGTNEKLFF
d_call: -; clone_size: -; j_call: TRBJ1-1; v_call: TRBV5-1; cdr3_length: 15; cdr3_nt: TGCGCCAGCAGCCCCTCCCCGGGGGTGAACACTGAAGCTTTCTTT; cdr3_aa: CASSPSPGVNTEAFF
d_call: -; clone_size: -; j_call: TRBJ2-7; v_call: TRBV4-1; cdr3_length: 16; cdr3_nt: TGCGCCAGCAGCCAAGAGGGACATCCCCCCTCCTACGAGCAGTACTTC; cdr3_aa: CASSQEGHPPSYEQYF
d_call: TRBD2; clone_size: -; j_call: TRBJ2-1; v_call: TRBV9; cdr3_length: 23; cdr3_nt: TGTGCCAGCAGCGTAGGTTTCCTGGGTTGGTCACCGGGACTAGCGGACTCCTACAATGAGCAGTTCTTC; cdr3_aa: CASSVGFLGWSPGLADSYNEQFF
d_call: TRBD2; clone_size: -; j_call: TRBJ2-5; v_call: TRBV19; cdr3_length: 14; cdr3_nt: TGTGCCAGTAGAAAGCGGGAGAGGGAAGAGACCCAGTACTTC; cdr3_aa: CASRKREREETQYF
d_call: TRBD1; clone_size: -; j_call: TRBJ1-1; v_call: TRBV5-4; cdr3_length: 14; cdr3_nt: TGTGCCAGCAATACCGGGACAGGGAACACTGAAGCTTTCTTT; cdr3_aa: CASNTGTGNTEAFF
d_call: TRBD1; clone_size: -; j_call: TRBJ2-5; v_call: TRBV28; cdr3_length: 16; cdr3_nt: TGTGCCAGCAGTTCTCCGGGGACAGGGGGAGGTGAGACCCAGTACTTC; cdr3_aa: CASSSPGTGGGETQYF
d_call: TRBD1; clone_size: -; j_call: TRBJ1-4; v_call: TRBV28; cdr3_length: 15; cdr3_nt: TGTGCCAGCAGCTTCAGACAGGGGGGAGACGAAAAACTGTTTTTT; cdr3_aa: CASSFRQGGDEKLFF
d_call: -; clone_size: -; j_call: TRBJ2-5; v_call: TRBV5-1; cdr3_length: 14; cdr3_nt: TGCGCCAGCAGCCCGGGGTCAAGAGGGGAGACCCAGTACTTC; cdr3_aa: CASSPGSRGETQYF
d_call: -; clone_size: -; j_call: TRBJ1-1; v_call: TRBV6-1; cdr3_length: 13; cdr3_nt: TGTGCCAGCCCTGGACAGTATAGCACTGAAGCTTTCTTT; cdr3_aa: CASPGQYSTEAFF
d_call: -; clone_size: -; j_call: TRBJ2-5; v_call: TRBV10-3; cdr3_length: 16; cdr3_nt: TGTGCCATCAGTGAGTCAGTTCGGGAGATTCGATGGACCCAGTACTTC; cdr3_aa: CAISESVREIRWTQYF
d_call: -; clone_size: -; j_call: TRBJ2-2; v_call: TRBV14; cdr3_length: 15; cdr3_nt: TGTGCCAGCAGCCAAGATGGACAGTTCACCGGGGAGCTGTTTTTT; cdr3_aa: CASSQDGQFTGELFF
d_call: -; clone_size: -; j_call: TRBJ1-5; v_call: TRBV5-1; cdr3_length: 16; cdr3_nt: TGCGCCAGCAGCTATAGGACAGAGGATAGCAATCAGCCCCAGCATTTT; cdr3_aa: CASSYRTEDSNQPQHF
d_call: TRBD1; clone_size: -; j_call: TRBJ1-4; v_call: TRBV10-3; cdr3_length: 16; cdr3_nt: TGTGCCATCAGTACTCCCGGGACAGGGGAAGGTGAAAAACTGTTTTTT; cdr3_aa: CAISTPGTGEGEKLFF
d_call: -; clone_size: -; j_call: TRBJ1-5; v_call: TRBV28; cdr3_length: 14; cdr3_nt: TGTGCCAGCAGTTTAGCAGGGGCTTTAGAGCCCCAGCATTTT; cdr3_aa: CASSLAGALEPQHF